This T cell receptor (beta chain) derives from a study of blood T cell repertoires in COVID-19. Background on the study: Researchers got acute and convalescent COVID-19 samples from the United States, Italy and Spain. From T cells, B-cell-depleted T cells, or PBMCs came the material, which was cDNA or gDNA.

For this clone: Other DNA sequences in this sample translate to the same CDR3.

Per the study methods: Estimation of nucleated cell counts was performed using reference gene primer amplification. Using immunoSEQ multiplex PCR, the repertoire was profiled, and TCRdb retains in-frame clones only, with some absent. Clone size and the V and J calls come from that table; the DNA yielded D and trimming. Of around 620,000 clones listed, about 87% are singletons. Trimming stripped 7 bases from V and 1 base from J, with 10 bases between. Germline values: CDR1 MNHEY, CDR2 SMNVEV (reference sequence). The CDR3 covers 13 residues. The sequencing input was peripheral blood. The J gene is TRBJ1-2, the V gene TRBV27; a possible D gene is TRBD1 (6 bases). The sequence was collected from a woman younger than 30 with acute or convalescent COVID-19. DNA of the CDR3: TGTGCCAGCACACAGGGTGGTAACTATGGCTACACCTTC. It is translated as CASTQGGNYGYTF.